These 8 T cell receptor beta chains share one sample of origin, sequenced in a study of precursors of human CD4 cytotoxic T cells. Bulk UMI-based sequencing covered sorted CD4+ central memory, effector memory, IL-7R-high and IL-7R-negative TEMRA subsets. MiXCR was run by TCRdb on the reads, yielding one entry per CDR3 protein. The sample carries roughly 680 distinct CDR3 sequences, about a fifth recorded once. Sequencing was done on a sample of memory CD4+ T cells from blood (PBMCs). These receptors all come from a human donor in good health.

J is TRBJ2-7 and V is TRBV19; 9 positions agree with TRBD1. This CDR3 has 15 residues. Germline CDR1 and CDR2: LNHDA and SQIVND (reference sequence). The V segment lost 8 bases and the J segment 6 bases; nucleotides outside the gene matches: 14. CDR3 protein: CASGGTGTGRSEQYF. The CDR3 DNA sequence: TGTGCCAGTGGGGGCACCGGGACAGGGAGGTCCGAGCAGTACTTC.

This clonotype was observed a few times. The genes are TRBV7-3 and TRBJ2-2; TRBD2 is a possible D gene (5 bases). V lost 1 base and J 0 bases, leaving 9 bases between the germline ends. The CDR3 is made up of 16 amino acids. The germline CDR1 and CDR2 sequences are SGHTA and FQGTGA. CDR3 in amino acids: CASSLNSVANTGELFF. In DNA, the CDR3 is TGTGCCAGCAGCTTAAATAGCGTCGCGAACACCGGGGAGCTGTTTTTT.

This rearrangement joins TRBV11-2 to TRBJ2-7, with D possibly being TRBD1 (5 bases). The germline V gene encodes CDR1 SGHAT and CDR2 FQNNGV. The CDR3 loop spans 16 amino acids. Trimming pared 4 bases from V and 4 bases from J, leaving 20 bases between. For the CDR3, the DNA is TGTGCCAGCAGCTGGAAGGACAAATCCATAGGGTACGAGCAGTACTTC. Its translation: CASSWKDKSIGYEQYF.

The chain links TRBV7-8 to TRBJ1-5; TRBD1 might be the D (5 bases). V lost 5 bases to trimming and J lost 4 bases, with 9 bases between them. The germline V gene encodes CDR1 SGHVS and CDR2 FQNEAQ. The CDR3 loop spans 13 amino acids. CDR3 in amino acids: CASSPTGNQPQHF. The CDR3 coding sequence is TGTGCCAGCAGCCCAACAGGTAATCAGCCCCAGCATTTT.

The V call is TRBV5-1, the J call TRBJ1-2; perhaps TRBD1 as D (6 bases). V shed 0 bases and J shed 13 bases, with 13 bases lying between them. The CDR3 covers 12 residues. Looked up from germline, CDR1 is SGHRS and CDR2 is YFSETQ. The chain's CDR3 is CASSLGTDPATF. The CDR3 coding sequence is TGCGCCAGCAGCTTGGGGACAGACCCAGCCACCTTC.

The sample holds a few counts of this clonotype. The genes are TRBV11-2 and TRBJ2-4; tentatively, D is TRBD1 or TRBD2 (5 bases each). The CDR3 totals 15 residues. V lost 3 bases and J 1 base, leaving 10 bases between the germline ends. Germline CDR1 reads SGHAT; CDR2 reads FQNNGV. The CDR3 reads CASSFRESAKNIQYF. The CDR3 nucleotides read TGTGCCAGCAGCTTCAGGGAGAGCGCCAAAAACATTCAGTACTTC.

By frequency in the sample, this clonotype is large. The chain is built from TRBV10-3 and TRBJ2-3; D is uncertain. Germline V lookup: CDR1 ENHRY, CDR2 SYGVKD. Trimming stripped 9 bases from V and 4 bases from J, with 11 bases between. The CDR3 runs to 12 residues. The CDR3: CAIQTPADTQYF. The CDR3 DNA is TGTGCCATACAGACTCCCGCAGATACGCAGTATTTT.

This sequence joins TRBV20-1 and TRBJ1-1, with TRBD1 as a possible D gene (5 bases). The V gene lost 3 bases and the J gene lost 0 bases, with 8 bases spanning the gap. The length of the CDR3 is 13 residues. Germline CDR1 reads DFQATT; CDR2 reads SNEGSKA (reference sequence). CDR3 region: CSARGLVNTEAFF. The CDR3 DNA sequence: TGCAGTGCTAGGGGACTTGTGAACACTGAAGCTTTCTTT.